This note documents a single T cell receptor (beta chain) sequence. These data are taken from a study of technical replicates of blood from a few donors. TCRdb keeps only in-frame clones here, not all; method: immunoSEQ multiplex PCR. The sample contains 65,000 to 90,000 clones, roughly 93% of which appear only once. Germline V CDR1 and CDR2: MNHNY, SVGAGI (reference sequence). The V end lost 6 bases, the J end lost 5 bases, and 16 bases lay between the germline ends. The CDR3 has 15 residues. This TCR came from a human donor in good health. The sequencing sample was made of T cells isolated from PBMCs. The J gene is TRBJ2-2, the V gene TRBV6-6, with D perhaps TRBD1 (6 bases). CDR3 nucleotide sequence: TGTGCCAGCAGCCTACAGGGCCCCCGAACCGGGGAGCTGTTTTTT. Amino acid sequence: CASSLQGPRTGELFF.